This TCR beta chain is drawn from a study of preoperative IRX-2 immunotherapy in early breast cancer. Documented treatment: preoperative locoregional IRX-2 cytokine immunotherapy. Preoperative locoregional IRX-2 cytokine immunotherapy was tested in the phase Ib source study. TCRdb's copy holds only in-frame clones and misses some; the assay was immunoSEQ multiplex PCR. The sample consists of about 62,000 clones, approximately 93% of them appearing once. V lost 1 base to trimming and J lost 5 bases, with 15 bases between them. The CDR3 is 15 amino acids. From germline, CDR1 is SGHDT and CDR2 YYEEEE. This material was collected from a patient treated with IRX-2 immunotherapy. The V call is TRBV5-6, the J call TRBJ2-5, with D possibly TRBD1 on 7 matching bases. The TCR sequence derives from a human donor with breast cancer. The CDR3 protein is CASSLQQGRLETQYF. CDR3 in DNA: TGTGCCAGCAGCTTGCAACAGGGGAGGTTGGAGACCCAGTACTTC.